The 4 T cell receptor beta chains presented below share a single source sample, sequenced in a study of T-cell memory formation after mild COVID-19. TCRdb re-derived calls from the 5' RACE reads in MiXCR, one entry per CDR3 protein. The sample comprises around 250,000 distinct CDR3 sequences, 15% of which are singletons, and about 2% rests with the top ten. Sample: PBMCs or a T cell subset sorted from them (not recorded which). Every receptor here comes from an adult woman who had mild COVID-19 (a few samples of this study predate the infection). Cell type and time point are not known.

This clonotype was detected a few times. The CDR3, as DNA: TGCAGTGCTAGAGATCTGGCAGGGGCGAATGAGCAGTTCTTC. Translation gives CSARDLAGANEQFF. The V call is TRBV20-1, the J call TRBJ2-1, with a weak D call TRBD1 (6 bases). The CDR3 covers 14 residues. V shed 0 bases and J shed 7 bases, with 13 bases lying between them. Germline CDR1 DFQATT, CDR2 SNEGSKA (reference sequence).

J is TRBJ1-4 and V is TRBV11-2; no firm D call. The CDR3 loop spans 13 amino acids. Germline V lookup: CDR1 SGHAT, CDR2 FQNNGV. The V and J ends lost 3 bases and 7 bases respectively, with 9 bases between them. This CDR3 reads CASSFLGSEKLFF. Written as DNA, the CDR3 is TGTGCCAGCAGCTTTCTTGGAAGTGAAAAACTGTTTTTT.

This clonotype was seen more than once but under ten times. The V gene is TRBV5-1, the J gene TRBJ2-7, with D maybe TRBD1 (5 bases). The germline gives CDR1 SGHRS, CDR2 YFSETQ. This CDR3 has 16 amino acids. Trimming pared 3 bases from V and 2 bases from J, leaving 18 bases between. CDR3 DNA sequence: TGCGCCAGCAGCTCCATGGGGCCAACGAGACCCTACGAGCAGTACTTC. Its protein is CASSSMGPTRPYEQYF.

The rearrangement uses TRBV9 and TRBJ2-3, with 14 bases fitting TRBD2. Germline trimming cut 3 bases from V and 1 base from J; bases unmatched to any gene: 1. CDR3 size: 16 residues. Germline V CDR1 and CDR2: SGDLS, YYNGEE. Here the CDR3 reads CASSAGLAGGTDTQYF. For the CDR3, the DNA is TGTGCCAGCAGCGCGGGACTAGCGGGGGGCACAGATACGCAGTATTTT.